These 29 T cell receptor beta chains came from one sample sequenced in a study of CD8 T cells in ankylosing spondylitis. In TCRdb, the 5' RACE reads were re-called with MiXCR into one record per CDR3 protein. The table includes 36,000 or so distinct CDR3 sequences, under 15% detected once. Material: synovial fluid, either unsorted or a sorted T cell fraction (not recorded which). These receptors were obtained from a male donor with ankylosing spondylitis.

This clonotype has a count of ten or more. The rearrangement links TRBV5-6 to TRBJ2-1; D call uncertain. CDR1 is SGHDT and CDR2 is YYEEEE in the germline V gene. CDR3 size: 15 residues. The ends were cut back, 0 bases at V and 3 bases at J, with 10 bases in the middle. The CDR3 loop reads CASSLGQAVYNEQFF. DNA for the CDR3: TGTGCCAGCAGCTTGGGGCAGGCCGTCTACAATGAGCAGTTCTTC.

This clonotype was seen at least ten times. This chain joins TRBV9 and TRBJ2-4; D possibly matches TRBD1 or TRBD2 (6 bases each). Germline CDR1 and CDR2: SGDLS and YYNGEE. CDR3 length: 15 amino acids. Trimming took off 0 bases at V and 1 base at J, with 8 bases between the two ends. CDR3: CASSVEGGAKNIQYF. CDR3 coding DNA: TGTGCCAGCAGCGTAGAAGGGGGGGCCAAAAACATTCAGTACTTC.

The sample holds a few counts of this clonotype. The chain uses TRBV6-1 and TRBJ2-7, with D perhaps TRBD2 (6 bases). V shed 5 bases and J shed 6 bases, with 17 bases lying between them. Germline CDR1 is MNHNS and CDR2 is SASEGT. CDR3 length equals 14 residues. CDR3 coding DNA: TGTGCCAGCAGTCCCCCCAGCGGGCGGCGCGAGCAGTACTTC. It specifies CASSPPSGRREQYF.

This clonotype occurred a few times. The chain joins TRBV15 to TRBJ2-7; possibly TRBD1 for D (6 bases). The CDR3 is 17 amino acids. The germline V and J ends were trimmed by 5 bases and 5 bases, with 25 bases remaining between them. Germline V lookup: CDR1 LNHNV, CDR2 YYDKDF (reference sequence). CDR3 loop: CATSGGQPYSFFDEQYF. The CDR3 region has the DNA TGTGCCACCAGCGGCGGACAGCCGTATTCGTTCTTCGACGAGCAGTACTTC.

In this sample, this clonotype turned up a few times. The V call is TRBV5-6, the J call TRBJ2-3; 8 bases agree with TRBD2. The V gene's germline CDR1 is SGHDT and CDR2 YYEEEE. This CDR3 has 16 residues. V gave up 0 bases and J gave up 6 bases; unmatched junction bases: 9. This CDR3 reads CASSLGGGRLPDTQYF. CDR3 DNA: TGTGCCAGCAGCTTGGGCGGCGGGAGGCTCCCGGATACGCAGTATTTT.

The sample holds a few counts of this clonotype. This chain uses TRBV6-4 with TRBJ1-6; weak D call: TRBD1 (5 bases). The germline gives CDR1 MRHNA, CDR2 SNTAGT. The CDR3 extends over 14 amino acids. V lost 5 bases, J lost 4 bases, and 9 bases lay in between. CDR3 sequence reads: CASSPGTYNSPLHF. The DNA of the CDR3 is TGTGCCAGCAGTCCCGGGACTTATAATTCACCCCTCCACTTT.

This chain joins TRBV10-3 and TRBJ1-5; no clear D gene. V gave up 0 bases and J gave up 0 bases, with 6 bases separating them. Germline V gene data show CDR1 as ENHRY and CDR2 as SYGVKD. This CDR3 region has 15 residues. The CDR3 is CAISESRNSNQPQHF. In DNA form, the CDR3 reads TGTGCCATCAGTGAGTCCAGGAATAGCAATCAGCCCCAGCATTTT.

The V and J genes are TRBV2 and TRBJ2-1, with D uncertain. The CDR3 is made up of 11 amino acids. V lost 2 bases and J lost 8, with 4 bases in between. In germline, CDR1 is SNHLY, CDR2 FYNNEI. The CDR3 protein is CASSETDEQFF. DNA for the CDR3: TGTGCCAGCAGTGAAACTGATGAGCAGTTCTTC. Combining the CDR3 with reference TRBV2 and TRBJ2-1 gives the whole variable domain EPEVTQTPSHQVTQMGQEVILRCVPISNHLYFYWYRQILGQKVEFLVSFYNNEISEKSEIFDDQFSVERPDGSNFTLKIRSTKLEDSAMYFCASSETDEQFFGPGTRLTVL.

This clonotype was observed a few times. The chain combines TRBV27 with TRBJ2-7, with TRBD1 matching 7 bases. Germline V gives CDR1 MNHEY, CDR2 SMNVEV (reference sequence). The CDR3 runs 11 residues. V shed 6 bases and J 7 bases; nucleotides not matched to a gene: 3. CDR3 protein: CASSTGAEQYF. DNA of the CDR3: TGTGCCAGCAGCACAGGGGCTGAGCAGTACTTC.

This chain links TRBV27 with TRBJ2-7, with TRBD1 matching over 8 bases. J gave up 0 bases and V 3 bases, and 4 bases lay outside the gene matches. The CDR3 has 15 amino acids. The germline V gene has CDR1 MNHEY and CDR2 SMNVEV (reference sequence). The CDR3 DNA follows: TGTGCCAGCAGTTTCTGGACAGGGAGCTCCTACGAGCAGTACTTC. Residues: CASSFWTGSSYEQYF.

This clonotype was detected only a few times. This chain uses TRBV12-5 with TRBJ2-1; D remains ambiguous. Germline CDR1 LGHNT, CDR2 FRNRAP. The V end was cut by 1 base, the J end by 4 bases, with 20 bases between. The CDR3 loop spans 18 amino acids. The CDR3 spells CASGLDLKSPGEYNEQFF. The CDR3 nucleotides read TGTGCTAGTGGTTTGGACCTTAAATCCCCAGGAGAGTACAATGAGCAGTTCTTC.

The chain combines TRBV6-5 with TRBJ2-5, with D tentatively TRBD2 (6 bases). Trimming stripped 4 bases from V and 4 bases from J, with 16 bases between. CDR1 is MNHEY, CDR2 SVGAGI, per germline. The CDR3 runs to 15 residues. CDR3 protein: CASSLVFGGIETQYF. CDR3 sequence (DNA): TGTGCCAGCAGTTTGGTTTTTGGGGGGATAGAGACCCAGTACTTC.

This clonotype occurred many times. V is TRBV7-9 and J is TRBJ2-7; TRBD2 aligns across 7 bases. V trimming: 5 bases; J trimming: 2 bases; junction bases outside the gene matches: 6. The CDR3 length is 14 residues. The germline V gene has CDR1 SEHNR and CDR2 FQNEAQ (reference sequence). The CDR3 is CASSERDYTYEQYF. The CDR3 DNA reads TGTGCCAGCAGCGAACGGGACTACACCTACGAGCAGTACTTC.

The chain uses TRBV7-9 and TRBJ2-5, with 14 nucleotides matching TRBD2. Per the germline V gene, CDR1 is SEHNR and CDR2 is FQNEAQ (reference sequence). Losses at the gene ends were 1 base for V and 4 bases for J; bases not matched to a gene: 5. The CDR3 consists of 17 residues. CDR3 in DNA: TGTGCCAGCAGCTTAGAGATGGGACTAGCGGGAGTAGAGACCCAGTACTTC. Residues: CASSLEMGLAGVETQYF.

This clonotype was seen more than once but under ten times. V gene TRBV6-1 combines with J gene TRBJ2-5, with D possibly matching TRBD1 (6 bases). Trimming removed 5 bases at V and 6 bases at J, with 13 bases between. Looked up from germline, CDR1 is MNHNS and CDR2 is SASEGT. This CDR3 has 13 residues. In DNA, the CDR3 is TGTGCCAGCAGTCCCGGACAGCGAAAGACCCAGTACTTC. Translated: CASSPGQRKTQYF.

The CDR3 reads CASSLADYTYEQYF. DNA of the CDR3: TGTGCCAGCAGCTTAGCGGACTACACCTACGAGCAGTACTTC. This rearrangement joins TRBV7-6 to TRBJ2-7, with D maybe TRBD2 (6 bases). The V end was cut by 0 bases, the J end by 2 bases, with 8 bases between. CDR1 is SGHVS, CDR2 FNYEAQ, per germline. The CDR3 covers 14 residues.

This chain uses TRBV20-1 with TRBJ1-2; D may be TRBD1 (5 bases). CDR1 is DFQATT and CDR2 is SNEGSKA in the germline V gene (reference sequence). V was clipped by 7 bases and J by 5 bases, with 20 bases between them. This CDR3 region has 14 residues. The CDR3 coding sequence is TGCAGTGGGGCGCTTCGGTGGGGGGGATATGGCTACACCTTC. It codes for CSGALRWGGYGYTF.

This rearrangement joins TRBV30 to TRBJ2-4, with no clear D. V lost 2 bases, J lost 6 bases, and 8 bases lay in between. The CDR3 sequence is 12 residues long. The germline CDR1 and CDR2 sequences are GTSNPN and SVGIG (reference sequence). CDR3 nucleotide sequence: TGTGCCTGGAGTTCCGCTGGAAACATTCAGTACTTC. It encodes CAWSSAGNIQYF.

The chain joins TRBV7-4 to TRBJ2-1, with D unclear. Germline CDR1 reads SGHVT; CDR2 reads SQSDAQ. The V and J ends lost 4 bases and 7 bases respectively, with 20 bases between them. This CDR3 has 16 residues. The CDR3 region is CASSYPLPGGLNEQFF. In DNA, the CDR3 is TGTGCCAGCAGCTACCCCCTCCCAGGCGGTTTGAATGAGCAGTTCTTC.

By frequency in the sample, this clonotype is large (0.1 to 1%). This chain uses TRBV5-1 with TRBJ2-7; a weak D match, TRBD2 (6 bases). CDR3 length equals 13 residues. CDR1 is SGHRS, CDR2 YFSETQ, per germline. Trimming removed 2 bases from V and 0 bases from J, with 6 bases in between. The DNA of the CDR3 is TGCGCCAGCAGCTTCGGGGGCTCCTACGAGCAGTACTTC. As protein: CASSFGGSYEQYF.

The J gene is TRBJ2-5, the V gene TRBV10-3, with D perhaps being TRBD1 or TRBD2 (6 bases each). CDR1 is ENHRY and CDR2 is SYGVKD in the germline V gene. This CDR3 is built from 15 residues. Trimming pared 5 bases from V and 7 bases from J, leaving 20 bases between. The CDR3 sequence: CAISTRDTEGWTQYF. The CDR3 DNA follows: TGTGCCATCAGTACCCGGGACACGGAGGGGTGGACCCAGTACTTC.

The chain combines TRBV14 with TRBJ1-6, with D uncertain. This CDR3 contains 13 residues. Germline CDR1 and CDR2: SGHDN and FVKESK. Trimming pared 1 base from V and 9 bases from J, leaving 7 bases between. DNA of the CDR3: TGTGCCAGCAGCCAAGCTTACGGTTCACCCCTCCACTTT. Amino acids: CASSQAYGSPLHF.

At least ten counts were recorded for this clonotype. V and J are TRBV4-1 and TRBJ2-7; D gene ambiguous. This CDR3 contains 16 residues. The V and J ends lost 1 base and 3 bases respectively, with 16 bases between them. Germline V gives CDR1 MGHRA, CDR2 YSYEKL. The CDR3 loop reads CASSQVMFPEFYEQYF. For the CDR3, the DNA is TGCGCCAGCAGCCAAGTGATGTTTCCGGAGTTCTACGAGCAGTACTTC.

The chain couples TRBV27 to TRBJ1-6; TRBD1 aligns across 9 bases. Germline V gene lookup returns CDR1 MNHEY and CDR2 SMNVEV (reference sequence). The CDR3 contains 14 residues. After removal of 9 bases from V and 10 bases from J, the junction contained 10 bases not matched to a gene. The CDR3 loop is CASTPGTGTSPLHF. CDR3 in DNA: TGTGCCAGTACTCCCGGGACAGGGACCTCACCCCTCCACTTT.

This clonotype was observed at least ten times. The CDR3 DNA reads as TGTGCCAGCAGCTTGGAAGGGGGCGTGGAGGGCTACACCTTC. Its protein is CASSLEGGVEGYTF. This chain connects TRBV5-5 to TRBJ1-2; TRBD1 aligns across 7 bases. The germline V gene has CDR1 SGHKS and CDR2 YYEKEE (reference sequence). The CDR3 runs 14 residues. Germline trimming cut 0 bases from V and 8 bases from J; bases unmatched to any gene: 7.

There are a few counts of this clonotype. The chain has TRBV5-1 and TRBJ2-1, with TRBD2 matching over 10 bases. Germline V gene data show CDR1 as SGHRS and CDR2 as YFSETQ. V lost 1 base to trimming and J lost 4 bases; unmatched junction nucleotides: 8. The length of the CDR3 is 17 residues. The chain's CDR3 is CASSLTSGITQYNEQFF. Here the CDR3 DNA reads TGCGCCAGCAGCTTGACTAGCGGGATCACCCAATACAATGAGCAGTTCTTC.

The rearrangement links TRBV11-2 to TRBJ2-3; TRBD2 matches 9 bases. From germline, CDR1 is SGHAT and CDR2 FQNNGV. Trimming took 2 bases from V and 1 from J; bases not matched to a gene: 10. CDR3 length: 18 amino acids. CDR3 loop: CASSLLPSGGPRTDTQYF. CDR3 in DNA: TGTGCCAGCAGCTTATTACCCAGCGGGGGGCCCCGCACAGATACGCAGTATTTT.

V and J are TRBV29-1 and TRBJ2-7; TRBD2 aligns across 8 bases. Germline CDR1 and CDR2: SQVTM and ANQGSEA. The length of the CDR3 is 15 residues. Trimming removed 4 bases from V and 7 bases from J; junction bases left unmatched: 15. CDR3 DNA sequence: TGCAGCGTTGGCCCTACTAGCGGTATTCCCTGGGAGCAGTACTTC. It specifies CSVGPTSGIPWEQYF.

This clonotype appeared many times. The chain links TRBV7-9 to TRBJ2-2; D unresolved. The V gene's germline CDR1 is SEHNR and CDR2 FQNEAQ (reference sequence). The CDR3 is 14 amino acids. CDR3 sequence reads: CTTWGTPNTGELFF. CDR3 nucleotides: TGTACCACCTGGGGAACACCAAACACCGGGGAGCTGTTTTTT.